A selection of T cell receptor beta chains follows, all from one sample in a study of T cells in Graves' hyperthyroidism and ophthalmopathy. TCRdb reanalysed the multiplex PCR reads using MiXCR and keeps one entry per CDR3 protein. The repertoire has about 420,000 distinct CDR3 sequences, roughly 13% of them found once; the top ten carry roughly 4.8%. What was sequenced was blood. Receptor source: a woman between 18 and 29 years old with Graves' hyperthyroidism. Both conserved end residues are part of each CDR3. Each record gives: clone size, V gene, J gene, D gene, CDR3 protein, CDR3 DNA. The D gene is left open where the match is weak. A row's size may be missing; if present it is once, few, many or a size class.

many,TRBV20-1,TRBJ2-1,TRBD2,CSADLAGGAYNEQFF,TGCAGTGCTGACCTAGCGGGGGGTGCCTACAATGAGCAGTTCTTC
many,TRBV7-8,TRBJ1-1,.,CASSLVGRGEAFF,TGTGCCAGCAGCTTAGTGGGCAGGGGTGAGGCTTTCTTT
.,TRBV4-1,TRBJ1-3,.,CASSPQLQGGNTIYF,TGCGCCAGCAGCCCCCAGTTACAGGGAGGAAACACCATATATTTT
.,TRBV28,TRBJ2-7,.,CASSSVGGMGSYEQYF,TGTGCCAGCAGCTCAGTTGGCGGGATGGGCTCCTACGAGCAGTACTTC
many,TRBV20-1,TRBJ2-5,.,CSASRAQETQYF,TGCAGTGCTAGCCGGGCCCAAGAGACCCAGTACTTC
.,TRBV20-1,TRBJ2-4,TRBD2,CSTRDTGGILAKNIQYF,TGCAGTACTAGAGATACGGGAGGGATCTTAGCCAAAAACATTCAGTACTTC
.,TRBV5-6,TRBJ2-3,.,CASSLAFGKTDTQYF,TGTGCCAGCAGCTTGGCCTTCGGGAAGACAGATACGCAGTATTTT
many,TRBV30,TRBJ2-7,TRBD2,CAWSVKGSGRYYEQYF,TGTGCCTGGAGTGTGAAAGGGAGCGGGAGATACTACGAGCAGTACTTC
.,TRBV30,TRBJ2-5,TRBD1,CAWSVGGLTAYQEAQYF,TGTGCCTGGAGTGTAGGGGGCCTGACAGCCTACCAAGAGGCCCAGTACTTC
few,TRBV12-3/TRBV12-4,TRBJ2-7,TRBD1,CASRASQGTGPPYEQYF,TGTGCCAGCAGAGCGTCACAGGGGACAGGGCCCCCCTACGAGCAGTACTTC
.,TRBV4-1,TRBJ2-4,.,CASSQRGVAKNIQYF,TGCGCCAGCAGCCAAAGGGGGGTAGCCAAAAACATTCAGTACTTC
many,TRBV7-9,TRBJ2-3,TRBD1,CASSRGQGETDTQYF,TGTGCCAGCAGCCGAGGGCAGGGGGAGACAGATACGCAGTATTTT
few,TRBV7-9,TRBJ2-2,.,CASSLEGGAPNTGELFF,TGTGCCAGCAGCTTAGAAGGCGGCGCACCGAACACCGGGGAGCTGTTTTTT
.,TRBV6-1,TRBJ2-2,.,CASIPQGPRTGELFF,TGTGCCAGCATCCCCCAGGGACCACGCACCGGGGAGCTGTTTTTT
many,TRBV12-3/TRBV12-4,TRBJ1-4,.,CASSPRGGGEKLFF,TGTGCCAGCAGTCCTCGGGGCGGGGGGGAAAAACTGTTTTTT
many,TRBV18,TRBJ1-1,.,CASSPRKGGDTEAFF,TGTGCCAGCTCCCCCCGCAAGGGAGGCGACACTGAAGCTTTCTTT
few,TRBV6-1,TRBJ2-2,.,CASSQLKGENTGELFF,TGTGCCAGCAGCCAATTGAAGGGGGAAAACACCGGGGAGCTGTTTTTT
many,TRBV12-3/TRBV12-4,TRBJ2-3,TRBD2,CASSRSGNADTQYF,TGTGCCAGCAGCCGTAGCGGGAATGCAGATACGCAGTATTTT
few,TRBV6-2/TRBV6-3,TRBJ2-5,.,CASSYTRVGETQYF,TGTGCCAGCAGTTACACGAGGGTTGGAGAGACCCAGTACTTC
.,TRBV6-1,TRBJ2-7,TRBD1,CASRTGTEVYEQYF,TGTGCCAGCAGAACCGGGACAGAAGTCTACGAGCAGTACTTC
few,TRBV29-1,TRBJ1-2,.,CSVWEDGYTF,TGCAGCGTTTGGGAGGACGGCTACACCTTC
.,TRBV28,TRBJ2-7,TRBD2,CASSPSTSGRAYEQYF,TGTGCCAGCAGTCCCTCGACTAGCGGGAGGGCCTACGAGCAGTACTTC
few,TRBV12-3/TRBV12-4,TRBJ1-2,.,CASRRTTNYGYTF,TGTGCCAGCAGGCGGACAACTAACTATGGCTACACCTTC
.,TRBV9,TRBJ2-2,TRBD2,CASSVAGGRNTGELFF,TGTGCCAGCAGCGTAGCTGGCGGGAGGAACACCGGGGAGCTGTTTTTT
many,TRBV30,TRBJ1-2,.,CAWRSDSNYGYTF,TGTGCCTGGAGATCGGACTCTAACTATGGCTACACCTTC
.,TRBV7-4,TRBJ2-5,.,CASSPRGSVLFQETQYF,TGTGCCAGCAGCCCGCGAGGGAGCGTCTTATTCCAAGAGACCCAGTACTTC
many,TRBV15,TRBJ2-5,.,CATSGQGVETQYF,TGTGCCACCAGCGGCCAAGGAGTAGAGACCCAGTACTTC
.,TRBV6-1,TRBJ1-6,.,CASSKGTNSPLHF,TGTGCCAGCAGCAAGGGGACAAATTCACCCCTCCACTTT
many,TRBV2,TRBJ2-7,.,CASTSDWGEQYF,TGTGCCAGCACTTCCGACTGGGGCGAGCAGTACTTC
many,TRBV20-1,TRBJ2-5,.,CSARKTGTLGETQYF,TGCAGTGCTAGGAAAACCGGGACACTGGGAGAGACCCAGTACTTC
.,TRBV11-2,TRBJ2-2,.,CASSFSGGGELFF,TGTGCCAGCAGCTTTAGTGGAGGCGGGGAGCTGTTTTTT
few,TRBV5-1,TRBJ2-2,.,CASSSSQDLHTGELFF,TGCGCCAGCAGCTCATCTCAGGACTTGCACACCGGGGAGCTGTTTTTT
.,TRBV20-1,TRBJ1-5,.,CSATGQLNQPQHF,TGCAGTGCAACAGGGCAACTCAATCAGCCCCAGCATTTT
many,TRBV28,TRBJ2-1,.,CASSSGGRGAGLNEQFF,TGTGCCAGCAGTTCAGGGGGAAGGGGAGCGGGACTCAATGAGCAGTTCTTC
many,TRBV18,TRBJ2-7,.,CASSPGVQGGEQYF,TGTGCCAGCTCACCAGGGGTGCAGGGCGGCGAGCAGTACTTC
many,TRBV28,TRBJ2-1,.,CASSSGRLNEQFF,TGTGCCAGCAGTTCGGGGCGACTCAATGAGCAGTTCTTC
.,TRBV7-2,TRBJ1-4,.,CASSFGFVGTNEKLFF,TGTGCCAGCAGCTTCGGGTTTGTGGGGACTAATGAAAAACTGTTTTTT
many,TRBV7-9,TRBJ2-1,.,CASSAWTDYNEQFF,TGTGCCAGCAGCGCATGGACGGATTACAATGAGCAGTTCTTC
many,TRBV28,TRBJ1-5,TRBD1,CASSLMVGGSVQPQHF,TGTGCCAGCAGTTTAATGGTAGGGGGCTCGGTTCAGCCCCAGCATTTT
few,TRBV4-3,TRBJ2-2,TRBD2,CASSQARGSSGRARTGELFF,TGCGCCAGCAGCCAAGCCAGAGGGTCTAGCGGGAGGGCTCGGACCGGGGAGCTGTTTTTT
many,TRBV3-1,TRBJ2-1,TRBD2,CASSLGLAGEQFF,TGTGCCAGCAGCCTGGGGCTAGCGGGTGAGCAGTTCTTC
many,TRBV20-1,TRBJ1-3,.,CSARYGVSGNTIYF,TGCAGTGCTAGATACGGAGTCTCTGGAAACACCATATATTTT
.,TRBV19,TRBJ2-7,.,CASSIGIVSGPPYEQYF,TGTGCCAGTAGTATCGGTATAGTGTCAGGGCCCCCCTACGAGCAGTACTTC
.,TRBV6-1,TRBJ2-7,.,CASSELPGHMTTSEQYF,TGTGCCAGCAGTGAACTACCGGGACACATGACGACGTCCGAGCAGTACTTC
.,TRBV19,TRBJ2-6,.,CASSINEWGRSSSGANVLTF,TGTGCCAGTAGTATCAATGAGTGGGGCAGGAGTAGCTCTGGGGCCAACGTCCTGACTTTC